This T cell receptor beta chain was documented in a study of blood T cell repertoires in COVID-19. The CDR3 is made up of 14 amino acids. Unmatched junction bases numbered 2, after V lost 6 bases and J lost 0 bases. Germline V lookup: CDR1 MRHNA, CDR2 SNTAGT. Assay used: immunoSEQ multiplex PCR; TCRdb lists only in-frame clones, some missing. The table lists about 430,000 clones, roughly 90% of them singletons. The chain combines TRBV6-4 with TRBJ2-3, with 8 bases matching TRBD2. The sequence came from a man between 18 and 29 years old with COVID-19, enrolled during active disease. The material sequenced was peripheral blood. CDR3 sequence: CASRAGASTDTQYF. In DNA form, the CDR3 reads TGTGCCAGCAGAGCGGGGGCTAGCACAGATACGCAGTATTTT.